The 21 T cell receptor beta chains below come from one sample, sequenced in a study of Tregs in tolerant kidney transplant recipients. Measured with immunoSEQ multiplex PCR; TCRdb has only the in-frame clones, and not every one. The table for this sample gives roughly 34,000 clones. The sequenced sample was CD8+ T cells from blood, obtained before the transplant. The origin of the receptors is a human donor who received a combined kidney and bone marrow transplant.

About this clone itself: The CDR3 is cut off 3 residues early in the read; its end comes from the germline J gene. The chain couples TRBV10-3 to TRBJ1-2, with D uncertain. Deletions cut 3 bases from V and 6 bases from J, with 11 bases between. The CDR3 length is 13 residues. Germline V CDR1 and CDR2: ENHRY, SYGVKD. The CDR3 DNA, read in part, is TGTGCCATCAGTGACCTACCGATTGATGGC. Amino acid sequence: CAISDLPIDG. The entire CDR3 protein is CAISDLPIDGYTF.

Worth noting for this clone: Read sequence stops 3 residues before the CDR3 end, and the germline J gene provides the missing end. The J gene is TRBJ1-1, the V gene TRBV19; D is uncertain. The CDR3 has 14 residues. Trimming cost V 6 bases and J 4 bases, with 15 bases left between them. CDR1 LNHDA and CDR2 SQIVND come from the germline V gene (reference sequence). The CDR3 reads CASSLTDDSTEAFF. CDR3 DNA, as far as it was read: TGTGCCAGTAGCCTAACAGACGATTCCACTGAA.

As concerns this clone: The sequenced fragment ends 3 residues before the CDR3 boundary, so the rest is inferred from the germline J gene. The chain carries TRBV29-1 and TRBJ1-2; 8 bases fit TRBD1. This CDR3 is built from 13 residues. Germline V gene sequence: CDR1 SQVTM, CDR2 ANQGSEA. With V trimmed by 6 bases and J by 7 bases, 10 bases remained unmatched. The CDR3 sequence is CSVKWTGTSGYTF. The covered CDR3 bases are TGCAGCGTCAAATGGACAGGGACTTCTGGC. Looking up the rest from reference TRBV29-1 and TRBJ1-2 gives the full variable domain: SAVISQKPSRDICQRGTSLTIQCQVDSQVTMMFWYRQQPGQSLTLIATANQGSEATYESGFVIDKFPISRPNLTFSTLTVSNMSPEDSSIYLCSVKWTGTSGYTFGSGTRLTVV.

A remark on this clone: The CDR3 end lies 3 residues beyond the end of the read and is filled in from the germline J gene. Other DNA sequences in the same sample also yield this CDR3. V gene TRBV6-1 combines with J gene TRBJ2-7; possible D gene TRBD1, 5 bases. The CDR3 length is 14 residues. The V end was cut by 1 base, the J end by 5 bases, with 12 bases between. Germline CDR1 MNHNS, CDR2 SASEGT. The CDR3 loop is CASSEVGRAHEQYF. CDR3 DNA (partial): TGTGCCAGCAGTGAAGTCGGCAGGGCCCACGAG.

Details on this clone: The read is 3 residues too short to cover the CDR3 end, so that end is filled in from the germline J gene. The rearrangement joins TRBV7-9 to TRBJ1-1; no reliable D call. Germline V gives CDR1 SEHNR, CDR2 FQNEAQ (reference sequence). With 5 bases removed from V and 5 bases from J, the gap between germline ends came to 15 bases. The CDR3 covers 14 residues. The CDR3: CASSPNLGGTEAFF. The part of the CDR3 DNA that was read is TGTGCCAGCAGCCCTAATCTAGGTGGGACTGAA.

Comment on this clone: The CDR3 goes on 3 residues after the read ends, and that part is filled in from the germline J gene. The chain uses TRBV30 and TRBJ2-1, with D uncertain. The germline V gene encodes CDR1 GTSNPN and CDR2 SVGIG (reference sequence). The CDR3 extends over 14 amino acids. The V gene lost 1 base and the J gene lost 0 bases, with 7 bases spanning the gap. The CDR3 sequence: CAWSGGLSYNEQFF. The part of the CDR3 DNA that was read is TGTGCCTGGAGTGGTGGCCTCTCCTACAATGAG.

Note on this clone: The observed sequence ends 3 residues before the CDR3 terminus, with the missing tail filled in from the germline J gene. The chain has TRBV19 and TRBJ1-2; D unresolved. This CDR3 contains 13 residues. Per the germline V gene, CDR1 is LNHDA and CDR2 is SQIVND (reference sequence). V lost 3 bases and J 0 bases, leaving 5 bases between the germline ends. CDR3 protein: CASSIGSNYGYTF. CDR3 bases read: TGTGCCAGTAGTATCGGTTCTAACTATGGC.

A word on this clone: The sequence runs out 3 residues before the end of the CDR3; the remainder is reconstructed from the germline J gene. The V call is TRBV19, the J call TRBJ2-2; 10 positions match TRBD1. Per germline, CDR1 LNHDA and CDR2 SQIVND (reference sequence). This CDR3 comprises 14 residues. J gave up 6 bases and V 6 bases, and 4 bases lay outside the gene matches. The CDR3 here is CASRGTGEPGELFF. CDR3 DNA (partial): TGTGCCAGTAGAGGGACAGGGGAGCCCGGGGAG.

Worth noting for this clone: From the germline J gene comes the end of the CDR3, since the read stops 3 residues before it. The sample contains more than one DNA sequence encoding this CDR3. The chain recombines TRBV19 with TRBJ2-7; D remains ambiguous. Germline V CDR1 and CDR2: LNHDA, SQIVND (reference sequence). The CDR3 contains 14 residues. Deletions cut 1 base from V and 1 base from J, with 8 bases between. Incomplete CDR3 DNA: TGTGCCAGTAGTATAGGTGCAGGTTCCTACGAG. Encoded protein: CASSIGAGSYE. The CDR3 as a whole reads CASSIGAGSYEQYF.

About this clone itself: The read terminates 3 residues before the CDR3 end, so the remaining end is supplied by the germline J gene. V usage is TRBV19 and J usage is TRBJ1-1, with D hard to call. The CDR3 covers 15 residues. V gave up 1 base and J gave up 4 bases, with 13 bases separating them. Germline V lookup: CDR1 LNHDA, CDR2 SQIVND (reference sequence). The sequenced part of the CDR3 DNA is TGTGCCAGTAGTATAGGTCCATACCGGGGCACTGAA. Its translation is CASSIGPYRGTE. The full CDR3 reads CASSIGPYRGTEAFF.

Remarks on this clone: The read halts 3 residues ahead of the CDR3 end, with the missing end drawn from the germline J gene. This chain joins TRBV11-2 and TRBJ2-7; TRBD2 matches at 10 bases. The length of the CDR3 is 15 residues. CDR1 SGHAT and CDR2 FQNNGV come from the germline V gene. Losses at the gene ends were 3 bases for V and 1 base for J; bases not matched to a gene: 3. The CDR3 sequence is CASSLIAGGSYEQYF. The part of the CDR3 DNA that was read is TGTGCCAGCAGCTTGATAGCGGGAGGTTCCTACGAG.

As for this clone: The read terminates 3 residues ahead of where the CDR3 ends, so the germline J gene completes it. The chain joins TRBV5-4 to TRBJ2-3; a weak D match, TRBD1 (6 bases). With 7 bases removed from V and 8 bases from J, the gap between germline ends came to 20 bases. The V gene's germline CDR1 is SGHNT and CDR2 YYREEE (reference sequence). The length of the CDR3 is 14 residues. CDR3: CASESRDKAPTQYF. CDR3 DNA (partial): TGTGCCAGCGAGTCCAGGGACAAAGCCCCTACG.

On this clone itself: With the read ending 3 residues before the CDR3 end, the germline J gene is used to fill in that end. The chain recombines TRBV7-9 with TRBJ1-2; possibly TRBD1 for D (6 bases). CDR1 SEHNR and CDR2 FQNEAQ come from the germline V gene (reference sequence). Deletions cut 7 bases from V and 4 bases from J, with 16 bases between. The CDR3 extends over 14 amino acids. The CDR3 loop reads CASTSGGPGYGYTF. CDR3 bases read: TGTGCCAGCACCTCCGGGGGGCCGGGCTATGGC.

This clone is deemed medium-sized by its frequency. The missing CDR3 end, 3 residues past where the read stops, is filled in from the germline J gene. The chain has TRBV10-3 and TRBJ1-3; D ambiguous. The CDR3 extends over 17 amino acids. Trimming cost V 0 bases and J 0 bases, with 12 bases left between them. CDR1 ENHRY and CDR2 SYGVKD come from the germline V gene. The DNA read from the CDR3 is TGTGCCATCAGTGAGTCCCCGGCAGACTTCTCTGGAAACACC. Encoded protein: CAISESPADFSGNT. The entire CDR3 reads CAISESPADFSGNTIYF.

Comment on this clone: Read sequence stops 3 residues before the CDR3 end, and the germline J gene provides the missing end. The rearrangement uses TRBV2 and TRBJ2-5, with 10 bases matching TRBD2. Germline V CDR1 and CDR2: SNHLY, FYNNEI. The CDR3 spans 13 residues. With V trimmed by 6 bases and J by 2 bases, 0 bases remained unmatched. This CDR3 reads CASRLAGQETQYF. The sequenced CDR3 bases are TGTGCCAGCAGACTAGCGGGGCAAGAGACC.

As for this clone: Read sequence stops 3 residues before the CDR3 end, and the germline J gene provides the missing end. The chain joins TRBV6-1 to TRBJ2-5; 7 positions match TRBD1. CDR3 length: 14 residues. Germline CDR1 is MNHNS and CDR2 is SASEGT. The V segment lost 4 bases and the J segment 3 bases; nucleotides outside the gene matches: 5. The CDR3 region is CASSGDSGKETQYF. Partial CDR3 DNA: TGTGCCAGCAGTGGGGACAGTGGGAAAGAGACC.

Notes on this clone: Read coverage stops 3 residues before the CDR3 terminus; the germline J gene supplies the remainder. The chain combines TRBV14 with TRBJ1-2; tentative D call: TRBD1 (5 bases). The CDR3 contains 11 residues. Germline CDR1 is SGHDN and CDR2 is FVKESK. V lost 5 bases, J lost 4 bases, and 5 bases lay in between. This CDR3 reads CASSDSYGYTF. The covered CDR3 bases are TGTGCCAGCAGCGACAGCTATGGC.

Concerning this clone itself: The CDR3 is cut off 3 residues early in the read; its end comes from the germline J gene. The rearrangement links TRBV7-7 to TRBJ1-4; possible D gene TRBD1, 5 bases. Trimming pared 5 bases from V and 8 bases from J, leaving 12 bases between. The CDR3 length is 13 residues. The germline gives CDR1 SSHAT, CDR2 FNYEAQ (reference sequence). The CDR3 DNA, read in part, is TGTGCCAGCAGCCGGGGACTGGGGGAAAAA. Amino acids: CASSRGLGEK. Given in full, the CDR3 is CASSRGLGEKLFF.

On this clone itself: The read stops 3 residues short of the end of the CDR3; the missing end is completed from the germline J gene. The rearrangement uses TRBV6-1 and TRBJ2-7, with TRBD1 identical over 10 bases. J gave up 5 bases and V 3 bases, and 1 base lay outside the gene matches. Looked up from germline, CDR1 is MNHNS and CDR2 is SASEGT. The CDR3 is 13 residues long. CDR3 region: CASSDGQGDEQYF. Incomplete CDR3 DNA: TGTGCCAGCAGTGATGGACAGGGGGACGAG.

Note on this clone: The DNA ends 3 residues before the CDR3 does, and the rest of the CDR3 is filled in from the germline J gene. The chain recombines TRBV5-6 with TRBJ2-3; weak D call: TRBD1 (6 bases). CDR1 SGHDT and CDR2 YYEEEE come from the germline V gene. The CDR3 is 13 amino acids. Trimming pared 3 bases from V and 3 bases from J, leaving 8 bases between. CDR3: CASSYTGTDTQYF. The DNA read from the CDR3 is TGTGCCAGCAGCTACACAGGGACAGATACG.

Concerning this clone itself: The CDR3 end falls 3 residues outside the read, so it is completed with the germline J gene. J is TRBJ1-4 and V is TRBV2; TRBD1 matches 7 bases. The CDR3 is 14 amino acids. V dropped 10 bases and J dropped 7; count of bases not matched to a gene: 12. Germline V lookup: CDR1 SNHLY, CDR2 FYNNEI. The CDR3: CAIPATGKSEKLFF. Partial CDR3 DNA: TGTGCCATCCCAGCGACAGGGAAATCTGAAAAA.